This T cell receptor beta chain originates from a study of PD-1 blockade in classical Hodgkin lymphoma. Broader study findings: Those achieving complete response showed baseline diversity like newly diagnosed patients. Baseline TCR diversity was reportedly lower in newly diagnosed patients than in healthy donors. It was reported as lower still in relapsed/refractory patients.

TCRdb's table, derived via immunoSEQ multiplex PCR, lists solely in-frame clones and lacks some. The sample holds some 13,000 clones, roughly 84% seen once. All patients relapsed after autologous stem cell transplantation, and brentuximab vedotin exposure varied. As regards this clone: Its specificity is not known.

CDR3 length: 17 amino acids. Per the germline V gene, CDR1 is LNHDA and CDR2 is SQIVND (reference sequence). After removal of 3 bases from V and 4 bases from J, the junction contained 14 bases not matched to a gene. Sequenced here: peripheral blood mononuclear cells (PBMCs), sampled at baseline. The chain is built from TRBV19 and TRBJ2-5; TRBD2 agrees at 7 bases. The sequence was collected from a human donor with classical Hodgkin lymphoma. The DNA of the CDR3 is TGTGCCAGTAGTATTCGGGCGGGGGTGCTAGGAGCAGAGACCCAGTACTTC. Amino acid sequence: CASSIRAGVLGAETQYF.